This T cell receptor (beta chain) derives from a study of blood T cell repertoires in COVID-19. The germline V gene has CDR1 LNHDA and CDR2 SQIVND (reference sequence). The CDR3 extends over 13 amino acids. J lost 7 bases, V lost 5 bases, and 4 bases had no gene match. This clone has just one count. Sequencing used immunoSEQ multiplex PCR; TCRdb keeps in-frame clones, though not all of them. The sample has 200,000 or so clones; around 84% are singletons. The clonotype was recovered from a human donor in a cohort sampled during active COVID-19. The chain uses TRBV19 and TRBJ1-5; 8 nucleotides line up with TRBD1. The specimen was peripheral blood. CDR3 amino acids: CASSQGAGQPQHF. The CDR3 DNA follows: TGTGCCAGTAGTCAGGGGGCAGGGCAGCCCCAGCATTTT.